This T cell receptor (beta chain) comes out of a study of cytomegalovirus exposure and HLA in healthy donors (dated by TCRdb to the late 2010s). For the study in its entirety: According to an earlier analysis of 550 to 750 of the donors, about 190 million T cells yielded over 100 million unique TCR beta sequences and roughly 280 Gb of sequence data. All discovery cohort repertoires had been generated using a single sequencing platform. In a later genetic analysis, genome-wide SNP genotypes for about 55% of the roughly 700 donors were used, and that subset was treated as a discovery cohort. High-throughput TCR immunosequencing, statistical association of individual TCRs with disease status, and machine learning were combined to predict cytomegalovirus infection status. Donor age, sex, ethnicity and CMV serostatus were compiled together with the repertoire data. Besides the first cohort of roughly 660 subjects, a separate validation cohort made up of over 95 different subjects was used. HLA typing included class I and class II loci at four-digit resolution. Typing coverage differed by locus: A, B, C, DRB1 and DQB1 were typed in roughly 629-640 donors, DQA1 in 522, DPA1 in 606, and DPB1 in just under 490. The study aimed to test whether signatures of past pathogen exposure could be identified by cataloging public T cell receptors. Among roughly 400 genotyped donors of the cohort, an average of around 220,000 unique TCR beta nucleotide sequences was sequenced per donor, of which about 19% were non-productive. Roughly 5 DR-DQ haplotypes were handled as single units for association and clustering, since linkage in the cohort was strong. Rather than drawing on any new phenotypic data, the later analysis identified candidate immune exposures from TCR beta sequences and the way those sequences occurred across donors. The study used immunosequencing to profile the T cell repertoires of 666 subjects and linked those repertoires to cytomegalovirus serostatus. An earlier analysis of 587 of the donors used high-throughput TCR beta sequencing to judge whether each TCR beta V gene segment behaved as functional or pseudogenic. Approximately 300 gigabases of sequencing data and around 85 million unique TCR sequences made up an early release that covered several hundred HLA-typed donors. Of the 350 to 400 genotyped donors, around 81% fell in the genetic ancestry cluster associated with self-reported Caucasian donors. A later analysis re-examined previously published TCR beta repertoires from roughly 720 donors and added high-resolution HLA genotyping to investigate patterns of TCR occurrence. Beyond this particular receptor, the publication reports: Several of the top co-occurrence clusters appeared to be linked to parvovirus B19, influenza, CMV and Epstein-Barr virus, according to a later analysis. A further reported finding was that TCR beta sequences accurately predicted the HLA-A and HLA-B alleles for most subjects in the first cohort. In vitro tests confirmed that three of the cytomegalovirus-associated TCR beta chains recognize cytomegalovirus antigens. Specific HLA alleles were associated with over 15,000 TCR beta sequences at a false discovery rate of 0.05 in a later analysis. A later analysis found that TCR association rates varied across HLA loci, with DRB1 alleles showing the most associated TCRs and HLA-C alleles the fewest. The presence/absence analyses assumed that sequencing depth was roughly uniform across donors, and that assumption may not be true. The cohort was sequenced for TCR beta chains only, and without alpha or paired-chain data the features that could be detected were limited. Because the 87-base-pair reads could not distinguish some IMGT-functional V segments, including TRBV6-2 and TRBV6-3, those segments were excluded. The authors suggested that the approach could potentially be extended to other disease states and immunological phenotypes. Cytomegalovirus status was reported to be diagnosed by the classifier with high specificity and sensitivity in both the original and validation cohorts. Assigning TCR associations to individual alleles was difficult when HLA alleles, especially DR and DQ, strongly co-occurred. In a later analysis, most CMV-associated TCR beta chains were found to appear HLA-restricted, with HLA associations seemingly driven largely by CMV exposure. A later genetic analysis reported fewer N-insertions in productive TCRs among donors in an Asian-associated ancestry cluster than the approximately 670-donor mean. Because HLA typing was unavailable for some donors at each locus, only the typed subset was used in association tests. Linkage disequilibrium might explain the correlated functional status among segregating V segments, but an unknown experimental factor could not be ruled out. The sequencing pipeline was judged likely to have produced a cluster of highly shared sequence variants as a technical artifact. A later analysis found that HLA-associated TCR beta chains were more clonally expanded and had lower generation probabilities than equally common non-associated chains. A total of 150 or so TCR beta chains were listed by the study as associated with cytomegalovirus. Most TCR sequences were observed very rarely across donors, whereas some public TCRs were present in many individuals. Immune exposure information for the cohort was limited to CMV serostatus. Because counts were too low, approximately 15 rarely observed V segments, including chromosome 9 orphons, were excluded from the earlier analysis of around 640 of the donors. An earlier analysis of approximately 540 of the donors showed that most TCR beta V segments appeared in productive rearrangements either about 87% or about 30% of the time, which broadly matched IMGT annotations. In a later genetic analysis, a missense DCLRE1C variant was associated with V-gene and J-gene trimming of TCR beta chains, and the association was replicated in an independent cohort.

The CDR3 runs 13 residues from the cysteine to the phenylalanine. Left in the record is the CDR3 DNA by itself, 39 bases read in frame from the first base. Reading the germline V gene (reference sequence) gives CDR1 LNHNV and CDR2 YYDKDF. V gives up 0 bases and J gives up 9 bases, and the segment between their germline ends measures 11 bases. Receptor amplification or capture employed the immunoSEQ multiplex PCR assay. For the multiplex PCR, a mixture combining 60 forward primers for TCR Vbeta segments and 13 reverse primers for TCR Jbeta segments was used. The CDR3 region of rearranged TCR beta genes was amplified from genomic DNA with a multiplex PCR assay. On the Illumina HiSeq System, the amplified TCR beta libraries were sequenced as 87-base-pair reads. On the study's bioinformatics: A later analysis tallied 70 million to 100 million unique TCR beta chains across the approximately 670 repertoires, and some 10 million of those chains were shared by two or more donors. Raw reads were error-corrected and collapsed into unique sequences with a nearest-neighbor algorithm that merged closely related sequences to remove PCR and sequencing errors. To assign V, D and J gene segments, CDR3 sequences were aligned to IMGT reference sequences. Each retained sequence needed at least a six-nucleotide match to both a V gene segment and a J gene segment. Rearrangements were called productive when the CDR3 lacked stop codons and stayed in frame with V and J; all others were non-productive. Following IMGT convention, CDR3 was defined as the stretch from the second conserved V-encoded cysteine up to the conserved J-encoded phenylalanine. In an earlier analysis of roughly 580 of the donors, sequences lacking an unambiguous match to a single V gene segment were excluded. An earlier analysis of approximately 590 of the donors called V segments functional above 56.7% productive rearrangements and segregating when the between-donor standard deviation exceeded 5%. A statistical classification framework was built for diagnosing cytomegalovirus status from the catalog of TCR beta chain sequences. In a later analysis, V and J genes were assigned by comparing TCR nucleotide sequences against IMGT/GENE-DB human TR gene sequences. A later analysis assigned CDR3 sequences and most-parsimonious VDJ recombination scenarios with the TCRdist pipeline. In a later analysis, each TCR beta chain was defined by its CDR3 amino acid sequence together with its V-gene family, and reads lacking a unique V-gene family were excluded. To address suspected cross-contamination and a sequencing artifact, a later analysis removed approximately 600 highly shared, low-generation-probability nucleotide sequences. A later analysis calculated a clonal expansion index for each public chain from normalized within-repertoire ranks of inferred template counts. A later analysis computed generation probabilities with a VDJ recombination model fitted to out-of-frame rearrangements, and checked the results against IGoR. A later analysis scored TCR-TCR, TCR-HLA and TCR-CMV co-occurrence with hypergeometric tests, applying a repertoire-size bias correction to TCR pairs. In a later analysis, false discovery rates were estimated by permuting HLA or CMV assignments 20 times. In a later analysis, co-occurring TCRs were grouped using DBSCAN, and TCRdist sequence similarity was added for clustering within HLA-allele-positive subsets. Repertoires with fewer than 30,000 or more than 120,000 public chains, plus five repertoires with anomalous nucleotide sharing, were excluded from co-occurrence clustering. TCRdb mirrors the immuneACCESS table, restricted to in-frame sequences. Some clones are absent from its copies; in checked studies, under half trace to an unresolved V gene, and the reason for the others is unknown. D and trimming come from the DNA, and the V and J calls and clone size come from that table. Within this sample are about 99,000 clones, with about 79% of them counted one time only. Jointly, the top ten make up under 4% of the sample.

On this clone itself: What antigen it recognizes has not been identified. No base quality values were provided; no much bigger clone lies one nucleotide off.

The cohort was made up of roughly 670 healthy bone marrow donors. Cohort members were all nominally healthy when sampled, although unrecorded immune exposures were likely present. The donor was CMV seropositive and belonged to the group of some 290 seropositive cohort members. Each donor provided a peripheral blood sample, and peripheral blood mononuclear cells were used for TCR beta sequencing. Genomic DNA extraction from the blood cell samples was performed with the Qiagen DNeasy Blood Extraction Kit. Sequenced material: PBMCs. The chain is assembled from TRBV15 and TRBJ1-2; the D gene identity is not certain. The TCR originated in a male donor in good health and CMV-seropositive. The CDR3 protein is CATSRDHQESYTF. The DNA sequence reads TGTGCCACCAGCAGAGACCATCAGGAAAGCTACACCTTC.